These 10 T cell receptor beta chains were all obtained from the same sample, sequenced in a study of blood T cell repertoires in COVID-19. The data were produced by immunoSEQ multiplex PCR, yet TCRdb's version contains in-frame clones alone and is incomplete. This table holds approximately 330,000 clones, 87% found once. The sequencing input was peripheral blood. Receptors originate from a man aged 25 to 40 with COVID-19, enrolled during active disease.

The chain employs TRBV18 and TRBJ2-1, with TRBD2 matching 7 bases. The CDR3 is 13 residues long. Germline V CDR1 and CDR2: KGHSH, LQKENI. J was trimmed by 15 bases and V by 0 bases; bases with no gene match: 8. The CDR3 here is CASSPPHGGSPFF. In nucleotides, the CDR3 is TGTGCCAGCTCACCACCGCATGGCGGGAGTCCGTTCTTC. The full variable domain, in which reference TRBV18 and TRBJ2-1 provide the parts outside the CDR3, is NAGVMQNPRHLVRRRGQEARLRCSPMKGHSHVYWYRQLPEEGLKFMVYLQKENIIDESGMPKERFSAEFPKEGPSILRIQQVVRGDSAAYFCASSPPHGGSPFFGPGTRLTVL.

The DNA for the CDR3 is TGTGCCACCAAGGACAGGGCTGCTCAGCCCCAGCATTTT. This translates into CATKDRAAQPQHF. The genes are TRBV24-1 and TRBJ1-5, with TRBD1 matching 8 bases. V shed 8 bases, J shed 6 bases, and the junction held 5 bases outside the gene matches. The CDR3 is 13 amino acids. Per the germline V gene, CDR1 is KGHDR and CDR2 is SFDVKD.

The chain recombines TRBV7-3 with TRBJ2-3; 13 bases agree with TRBD2. Germline V lookup: CDR1 SGHTA, CDR2 FQGTGA. The CDR3 is made up of 14 amino acids. V dropped 6 bases and J dropped 7; count of bases not matched to a gene: 4. The chain's CDR3 is CASREGLAGNTQYF. As DNA, the CDR3 is TGTGCCAGCAGAGAGGGACTAGCGGGGAATACGCAGTATTTT. The entire variable domain, with the rest obtained from reference TRBV7-3 and TRBJ2-3, is as follows: GAGVSQTPSNKVTEKGKYVELRCDPISGHTALYWYRQSLGQGPEFLIYFQGTGAADDSGLPNDRFFAVRPEGSVSTLKIQRTERGDSAVYLCASREGLAGNTQYFGPGTRLTVL.

V and J are TRBV21-1 and TRBJ2-1; the tabulated D call, TRBD2, remains unverified against the DNA. TRBV21-1 is a pseudogene segment. The CDR3 consists of 18 residues. Here the CDR3 DNA reads TGTGCCAGCAGCAAAGTTAGCGGCCCACTTCTCATCGACAATGAGCAGTTCTTC. It specifies CASSKVSGPLLIDNEQFF.

The CDR3 here is CSASKWGTSGINEQFF. CDR3 sequence (DNA): TGCAGTGCTAGTAAATGGGGGACTAGCGGCATCAATGAGCAGTTCTTC. The V and J genes are TRBV20-1 and TRBJ2-1; 11 nucleotides align to TRBD2. The CDR3 is made up of 16 amino acids. Germline lookup yields CDR1 DFQATT and CDR2 SNEGSKA (reference sequence). J was trimmed by 6 bases and V by 3 bases; bases with no gene match: 10.

The chain recombines TRBV2 with TRBJ1-5; no clear D. Germline V gives CDR1 SNHLY, CDR2 FYNNEI. The V and J ends lost 4 bases and 0 bases respectively, with 10 bases between them. The CDR3 runs 15 residues. CDR3 amino acids: CASSGPGFSNQPQHF. The CDR3 DNA reads TGTGCCAGCAGTGGTCCAGGTTTTAGCAATCAGCCCCAGCATTTT. The variable domain in full, with the rest retrieved from reference TRBV2 and TRBJ1-5, is EPEVTQTPSHQVTQMGQEVILRCVPISNHLYFYWYRQILGQKVEFLVSFYNNEISEKSEIFDDQFSVERPDGSNFTLKIRSTKLEDSAMYFCASSGPGFSNQPQHFGDGTRLSIL.

This clone was detected many times. The chain recombines TRBV5-1 with TRBJ2-7, with 8 bases aligning to TRBD1. This CDR3 is 17 amino acids long. V gave up 2 bases and J gave up 0 bases; unmatched junction bases: 10. The germline V gene encodes CDR1 SGHRS and CDR2 YFSETQ. The CDR3 DNA sequence: TGCGCCAGCAGCTTATCCGGGACAGGATACGGCTCCTACGAGCAGTACTTC. Translation gives CASSLSGTGYGSYEQYF.

The gene calls are TRBV7-2 and TRBJ2-1, with D perhaps TRBD2 (6 bases). V was shortened by 3 bases and J by 8 bases, with 17 bases between the two germline ends. The length of the CDR3 is 15 residues. Germline-derived CDR1 and CDR2 are SGHTA and FQGNSA. The CDR3 is CASSFGAGRFYEQFF. For the CDR3, the DNA is TGTGCCAGCAGCTTCGGGGCGGGAAGGTTCTATGAGCAGTTCTTC.

The V and J genes are TRBV18 and TRBJ2-7, with 9 bases fitting TRBD1. The CDR3 covers 14 residues. The germline gives CDR1 KGHSH, CDR2 LQKENI. After removal of 5 bases from V and 1 base from J, the junction contained 3 bases not matched to a gene. DNA of the CDR3: TGTGCCAGCTCATCCGGGACAGGGTCCTACGAGCAGTACTTC. Its translation: CASSSGTGSYEQYF.

This rearrangement joins TRBV19 to TRBJ2-4; 7 bases fit TRBD1. Germline V lookup: CDR1 LNHDA, CDR2 SQIVND (reference sequence). Germline trimming cut 8 bases from V and 8 bases from J; bases unmatched to any gene: 12. This CDR3 contains 14 residues. The CDR3 loop is CASAKGALGDIQYF. CDR3 coding DNA: TGTGCCAGTGCCAAGGGGGCTTTGGGGGACATTCAGTACTTC.